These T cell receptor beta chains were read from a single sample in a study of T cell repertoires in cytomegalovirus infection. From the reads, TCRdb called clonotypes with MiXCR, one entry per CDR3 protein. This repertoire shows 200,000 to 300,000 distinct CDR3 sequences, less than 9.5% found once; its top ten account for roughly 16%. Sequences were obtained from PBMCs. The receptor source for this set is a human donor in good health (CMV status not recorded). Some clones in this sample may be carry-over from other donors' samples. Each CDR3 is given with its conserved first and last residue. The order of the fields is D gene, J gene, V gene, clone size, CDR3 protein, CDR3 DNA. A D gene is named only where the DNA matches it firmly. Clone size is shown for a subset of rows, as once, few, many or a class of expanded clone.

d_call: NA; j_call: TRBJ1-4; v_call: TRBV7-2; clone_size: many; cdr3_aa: CASSASGGEKLFF; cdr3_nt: TGTGCCAGCAGCGCTTCGGGGGGTGAAAAACTGTTTTTT
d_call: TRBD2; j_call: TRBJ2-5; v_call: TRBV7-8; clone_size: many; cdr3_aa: CASSLAGTSRETQYF; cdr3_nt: TGTGCCAGCAGCTTAGCGGGGACTAGCCGGGAGACCCAGTACTTC
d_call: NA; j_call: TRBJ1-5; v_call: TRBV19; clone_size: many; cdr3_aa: CASSIVTEQAQPQHF; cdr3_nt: TGTGCCAGTAGTATAGTCACAGAGCAGGCTCAGCCCCAGCATTTT
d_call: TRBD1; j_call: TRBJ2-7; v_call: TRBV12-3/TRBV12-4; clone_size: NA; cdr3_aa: CASSHYSGTGLAYEQYF; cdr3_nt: TGTGCCAGCAGCCATTACTCCGGGACAGGGCTAGCCTACGAGCAGTACTTC
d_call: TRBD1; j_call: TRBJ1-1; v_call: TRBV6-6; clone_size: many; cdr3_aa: CASSRGTGITEAFF; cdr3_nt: TGTGCCAGCAGCCGCGGGACAGGGATCACTGAAGCTTTCTTT
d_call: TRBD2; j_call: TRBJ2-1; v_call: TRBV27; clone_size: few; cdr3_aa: CATSQLAGAHPDEQFF; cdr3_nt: TGTGCCACCAGCCAACTAGCGGGAGCCCACCCGGATGAGCAGTTCTTC
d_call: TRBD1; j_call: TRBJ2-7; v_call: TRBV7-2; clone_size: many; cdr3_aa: CASSADRTGYLGEQYF; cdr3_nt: TGTGCCAGCAGCGCAGATCGGACAGGGTATCTCGGCGAGCAGTACTTC
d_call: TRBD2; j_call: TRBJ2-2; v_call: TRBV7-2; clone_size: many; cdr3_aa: CASSLGTRGGANTGELFF; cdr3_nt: TGTGCCAGCAGCTTAGGGACACGGGGGGGCGCGAACACCGGGGAGCTGTTTTTT
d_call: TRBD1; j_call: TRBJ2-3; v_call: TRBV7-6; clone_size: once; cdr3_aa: CASSFRPGTGGADTQYF; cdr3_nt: TGTGCCAGCAGCTTCCGCCCCGGGACAGGGGGCGCAGATACGCAGTATTTT
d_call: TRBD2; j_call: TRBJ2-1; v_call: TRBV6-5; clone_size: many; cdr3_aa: CASSASAGGPREQFF; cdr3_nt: TGTGCCAGCAGTGCCTCGGCGGGAGGGCCACGTGAGCAGTTCTTC
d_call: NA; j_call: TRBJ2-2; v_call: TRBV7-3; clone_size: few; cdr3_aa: CASTLRGSGELFF; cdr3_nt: TGTGCCAGCACCCTGAGGGGCTCCGGGGAGCTGTTTTTT
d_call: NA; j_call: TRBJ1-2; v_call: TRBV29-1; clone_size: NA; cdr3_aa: CSVEPRANYGYTF; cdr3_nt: TGCAGCGTTGAACCCCGGGCCAACTATGGCTACACCTTC
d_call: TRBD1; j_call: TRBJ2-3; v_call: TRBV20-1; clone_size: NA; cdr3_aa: CSALRDRATDTQYF; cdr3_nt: TGCAGTGCTCTCCGGGACAGGGCCACAGATACGCAGTATTTT
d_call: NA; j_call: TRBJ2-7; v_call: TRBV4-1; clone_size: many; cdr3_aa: CASSQGPLRPVHEQYF; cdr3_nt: TGCGCCAGCAGCCAGGGTCCCCTACGTCCCGTACACGAGCAGTACTTC
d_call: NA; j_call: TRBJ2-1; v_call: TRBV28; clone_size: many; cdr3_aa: CASSLPSSYNEQFF; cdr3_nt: TGTGCCAGCAGTCTCCCCTCCTCCTACAATGAGCAGTTCTTC
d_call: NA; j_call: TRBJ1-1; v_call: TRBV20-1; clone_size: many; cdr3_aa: CSARGPGPNTEAFF; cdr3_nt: TGCAGTGCTAGAGGCCCAGGGCCGAACACTGAAGCTTTCTTT
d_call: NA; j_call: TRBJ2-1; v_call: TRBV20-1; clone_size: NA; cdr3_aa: CSAREAGTDYNEQFF; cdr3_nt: TGCAGTGCTAGAGAGGCCGGGACGGATTACAATGAGCAGTTCTTC
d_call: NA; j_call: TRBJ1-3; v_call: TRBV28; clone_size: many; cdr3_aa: CASSLTGRRGSGNTIYF; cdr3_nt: TGTGCCAGCAGTTTGACAGGACGGAGGGGGTCTGGAAACACCATATATTTT
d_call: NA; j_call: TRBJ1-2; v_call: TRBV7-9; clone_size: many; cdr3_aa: CASSPTGSHYGYTF; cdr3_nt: TGTGCCAGCAGCCCCACAGGGTCCCACTATGGCTACACCTTC
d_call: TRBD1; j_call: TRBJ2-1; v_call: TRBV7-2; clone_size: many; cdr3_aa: CASSARTGTNEQFF; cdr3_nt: TGTGCCAGCAGCGCGCGGACAGGCACCAATGAGCAGTTCTTC
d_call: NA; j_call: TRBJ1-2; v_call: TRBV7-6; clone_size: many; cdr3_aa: CASSLSQGGYTF; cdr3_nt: TGTGCCAGCAGCTTATCTCAGGGAGGCTACACCTTC
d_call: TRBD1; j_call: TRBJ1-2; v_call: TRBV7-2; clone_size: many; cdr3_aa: CASSLDRGFRGYTF; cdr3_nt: TGTGCCAGCAGCTTGGACAGGGGGTTTAGGGGCTACACCTTC
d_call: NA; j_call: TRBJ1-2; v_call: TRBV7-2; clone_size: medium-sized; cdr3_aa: CASSRLSYGYTF; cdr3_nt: TGTGCCAGCAGCCGTCTGAGCTATGGCTACACCTTC
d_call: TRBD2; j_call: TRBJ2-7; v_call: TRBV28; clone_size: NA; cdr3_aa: CASSLAGGERYNEQYF; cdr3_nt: TGTGCCAGCAGTTTAGCGGGGGGCGAACGTTACAACGAGCAGTACTTC
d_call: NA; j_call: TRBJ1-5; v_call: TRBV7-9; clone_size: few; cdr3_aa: CARPQKPQHF; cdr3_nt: TGTGCCCGCCCGCAGAAGCCCCAGCATTTT
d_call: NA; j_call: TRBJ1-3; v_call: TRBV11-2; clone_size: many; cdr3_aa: CASSLDRYSGNTIYF; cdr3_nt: TGTGCCAGCAGCTTAGATCGGTATTCTGGAAACACCATATATTTT
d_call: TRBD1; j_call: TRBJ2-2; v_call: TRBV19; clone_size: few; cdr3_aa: CASRTTGPPGELFF; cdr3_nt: TGTGCCAGTAGAACGACAGGGCCCCCCGGGGAGCTGTTTTTT
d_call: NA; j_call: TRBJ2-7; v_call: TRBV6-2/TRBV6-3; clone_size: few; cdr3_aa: CASSPTLFGEQYF; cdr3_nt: TGTGCCAGCAGTCCTACGTTGTTTGGCGAGCAGTACTTC
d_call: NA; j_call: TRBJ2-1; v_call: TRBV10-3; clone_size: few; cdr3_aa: CAISEDTFYNEQFF; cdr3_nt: TGTGCCATCAGTGAGGACACCTTCTACAATGAGCAGTTCTTC
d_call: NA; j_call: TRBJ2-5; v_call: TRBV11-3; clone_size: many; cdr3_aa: CASSFSGRYGETQYF; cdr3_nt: TGTGCCAGCAGCTTTTCAGGGCGATATGGAGAGACCCAGTACTTC
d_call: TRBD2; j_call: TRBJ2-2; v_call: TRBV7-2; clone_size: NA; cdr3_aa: CASSSPSLAGVTGELFF; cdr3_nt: TGTGCCAGCAGCTCTCCTTCTCTAGCGGGAGTTACCGGGGAGCTGTTTTTT
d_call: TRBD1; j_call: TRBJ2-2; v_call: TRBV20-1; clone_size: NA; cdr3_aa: CSANRGAGELFF; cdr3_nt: TGCAGTGCTAACAGGGGAGCCGGGGAGCTGTTTTTT
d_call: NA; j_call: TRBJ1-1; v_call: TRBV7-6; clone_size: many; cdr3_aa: CASSETAGTEAFF; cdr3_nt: TGTGCCAGCAGCGAAACAGCGGGGACTGAAGCTTTCTTT
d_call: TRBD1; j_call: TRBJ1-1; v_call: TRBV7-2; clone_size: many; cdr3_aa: CASSRRQGPEAFF; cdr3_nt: TGTGCCAGCAGCAGACGACAGGGCCCTGAAGCTTTCTTT
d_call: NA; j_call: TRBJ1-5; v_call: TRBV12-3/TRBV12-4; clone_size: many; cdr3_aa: CAAGGKPNQPQHF; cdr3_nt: TGTGCCGCCGGCGGGAAGCCAAATCAGCCCCAGCATTTT
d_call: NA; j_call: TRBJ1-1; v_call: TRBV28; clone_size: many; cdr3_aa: CASTPDGTAAFF; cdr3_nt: TGTGCCAGCACCCCGGATGGAACAGCAGCTTTCTTT
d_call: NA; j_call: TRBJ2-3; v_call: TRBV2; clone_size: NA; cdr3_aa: CASSLLTSKTDTQYF; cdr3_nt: TGTGCCAGCAGTCTACTGACGTCCAAGACAGATACGCAGTATTTT
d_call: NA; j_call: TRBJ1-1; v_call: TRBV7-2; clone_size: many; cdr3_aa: CASSLMGGRVNTEAFF; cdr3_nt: TGTGCCAGCAGCTTAATGGGGGGAAGGGTAAACACTGAAGCTTTCTTT
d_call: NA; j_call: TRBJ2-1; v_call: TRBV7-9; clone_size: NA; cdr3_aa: CASSLGNGYNEQFF; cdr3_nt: TGTGCCAGCAGCTTAGGAAATGGCTACAATGAGCAGTTCTTC
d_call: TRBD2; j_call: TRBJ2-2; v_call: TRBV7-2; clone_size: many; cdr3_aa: CASRRTSQLVGELFF; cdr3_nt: TGTGCCAGCCGCCGGACTAGCCAATTGGTCGGGGAGCTGTTTTTT
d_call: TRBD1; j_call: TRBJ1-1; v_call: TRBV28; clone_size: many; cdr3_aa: CASSLPTGAGTEAFF; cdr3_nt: TGTGCCAGCAGTTTACCCACAGGGGCCGGCACTGAAGCTTTCTTT
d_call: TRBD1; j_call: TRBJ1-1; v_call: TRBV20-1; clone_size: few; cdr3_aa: CSARGGQVTGEAFF; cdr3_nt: TGCAGTGCTAGAGGGGGACAGGTCACGGGTGAAGCTTTCTTT
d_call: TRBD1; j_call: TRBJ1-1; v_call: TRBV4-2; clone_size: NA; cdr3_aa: CASSSQGAGTGAFF; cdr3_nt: TGTGCCAGCAGCTCACAGGGGGCCGGCACTGGAGCTTTCTTT
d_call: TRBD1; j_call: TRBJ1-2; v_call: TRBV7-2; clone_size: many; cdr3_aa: CASSRTGGIGYTF; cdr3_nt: TGTGCCAGCAGCCGAACAGGGGGCATTGGCTACACCTTC
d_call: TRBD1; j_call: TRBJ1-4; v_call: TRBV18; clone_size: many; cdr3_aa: CASSPGQGPEKLFF; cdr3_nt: TGTGCCAGCTCACCGGGACAGGGCCCTGAAAAACTGTTTTTT
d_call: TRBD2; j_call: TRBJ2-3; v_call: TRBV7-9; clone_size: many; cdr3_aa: CASSPAFGEGDTQYF; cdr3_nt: TGTGCCAGCAGCCCCGCGTTTGGGGAGGGAGATACGCAGTATTTT
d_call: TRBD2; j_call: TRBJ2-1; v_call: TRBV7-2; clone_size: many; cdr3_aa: CASSLAGRGASSYNEQFF; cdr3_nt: TGTGCCAGCAGCTTGGCGGGGCGGGGGGCCAGCTCCTACAATGAGCAGTTCTTC
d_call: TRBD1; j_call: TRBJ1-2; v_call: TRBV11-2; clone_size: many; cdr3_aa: CASSLLGQDNYGYTF; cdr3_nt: TGTGCCAGCAGCCTACTGGGACAGGACAACTATGGCTACACCTTC
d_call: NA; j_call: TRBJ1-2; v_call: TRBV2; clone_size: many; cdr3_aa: CASSGGVGSDYGYTF; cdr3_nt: TGTGCCAGCAGTGGAGGGGTCGGGAGCGACTATGGCTACACCTTC